The T cell receptor beta chain under discussion was sequenced for a study of technical replicates of blood from several donors. Only in-frame clones appear in the TCRdb table, and some are missing; sequencing was by immunoSEQ multiplex PCR. The table records approximately 85,000 clones, 94% of them present only once. CDR3 size: 15 residues. CDR1 is MNHEY and CDR2 is SMNVEV in the germline V gene (reference sequence). Trimming removed 5 bases from V and 4 bases from J; junction bases left unmatched: 10. This chain links TRBV27 with TRBJ1-2, with 7 bases aligning to TRBD1. The sequence derives from a human donor in good health. Sequenced: T cells isolated from PBMCs. DNA of the CDR3: TGTGCCAGCAGTCGCACCGAGGGGGCATTCTATGGCTACACCTTC. Its translation: CASSRTEGAFYGYTF.